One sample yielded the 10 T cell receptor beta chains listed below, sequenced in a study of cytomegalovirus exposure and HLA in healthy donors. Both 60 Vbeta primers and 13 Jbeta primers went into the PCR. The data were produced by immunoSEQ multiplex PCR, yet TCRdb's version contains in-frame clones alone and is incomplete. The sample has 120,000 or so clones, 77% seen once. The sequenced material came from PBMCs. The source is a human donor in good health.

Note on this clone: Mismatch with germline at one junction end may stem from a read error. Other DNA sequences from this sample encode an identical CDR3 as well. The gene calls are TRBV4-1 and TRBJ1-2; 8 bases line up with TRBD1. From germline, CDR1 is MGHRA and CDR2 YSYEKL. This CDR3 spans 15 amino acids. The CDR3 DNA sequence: TGTGCCAGCAGCCAAGATGGGGCAGGGGGCGGCGGCTACACCTTC. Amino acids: CASSQDGAGGGGYTF.

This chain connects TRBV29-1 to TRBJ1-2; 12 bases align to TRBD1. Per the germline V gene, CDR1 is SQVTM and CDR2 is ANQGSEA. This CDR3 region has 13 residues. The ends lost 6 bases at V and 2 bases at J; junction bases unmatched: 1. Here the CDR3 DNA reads TGCAGCGTGGGGACAGGGGGCAACTATGGCTACACCTTC. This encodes CSVGTGGNYGYTF. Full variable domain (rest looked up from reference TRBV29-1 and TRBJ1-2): SAVISQKPSRDICQRGTSLTIQCQVDSQVTMMFWYRQQPGQSLTLIATANQGSEATYESGFVIDKFPISRPNLTFSTLTVSNMSPEDSSIYLCSVGTGGNYGYTFGSGTRLTVV.

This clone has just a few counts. The CDR3 nucleotides are TGTGCCAGCAGCTCCACTGGCGGGGACACCGGGGAGCTGTTTTTT. Translated, it gives CASSSTGGDTGELFF. The gene calls are TRBV6-5 and TRBJ2-2, with TRBD2 as a possible D gene (6 bases). Trimming removed 6 bases at V and 3 bases at J, with 14 bases between. Looked up from germline, CDR1 is MNHEY and CDR2 is SVGAGI. CDR3 length: 15 residues.

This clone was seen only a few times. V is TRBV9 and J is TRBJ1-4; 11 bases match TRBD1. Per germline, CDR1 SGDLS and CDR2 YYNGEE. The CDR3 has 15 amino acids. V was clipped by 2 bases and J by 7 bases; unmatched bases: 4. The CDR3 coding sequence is TGTGCCAGCAGCGTCGGACAGGGGGCAGTTGAAAAACTGTTTTTT. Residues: CASSVGQGAVEKLFF.

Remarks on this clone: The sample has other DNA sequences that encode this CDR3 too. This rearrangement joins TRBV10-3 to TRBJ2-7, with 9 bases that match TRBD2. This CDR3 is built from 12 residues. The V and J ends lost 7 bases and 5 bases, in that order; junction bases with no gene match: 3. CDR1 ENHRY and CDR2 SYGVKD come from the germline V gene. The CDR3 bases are TGTGCCATCAAAGGCGGGGGGGACGAGCAGTACTTC. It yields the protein CAIKGGGDEQYF.

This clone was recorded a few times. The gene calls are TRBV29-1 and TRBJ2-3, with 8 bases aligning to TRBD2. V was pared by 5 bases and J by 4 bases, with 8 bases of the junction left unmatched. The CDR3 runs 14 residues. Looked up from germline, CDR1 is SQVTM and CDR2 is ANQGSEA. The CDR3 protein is CSVTFREGPDTQYF. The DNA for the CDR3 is TGCAGCGTTACCTTCCGGGAGGGCCCAGATACGCAGTATTTT.

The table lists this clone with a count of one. Here the CDR3 DNA reads TGTGCCAGCAGCCAAATACCGGGACAGGGGGACAATGAGCAGTTCTTC. Translated, it gives CASSQIPGQGDNEQFF. The chain joins TRBV4-2 to TRBJ2-1, with 11 bases fitting TRBD1. The ends lost 2 bases at V and 5 bases at J; junction bases unmatched: 5. From germline, CDR1 is LGHNA and CDR2 YNFKEQ. There are 16 residues in the CDR3.

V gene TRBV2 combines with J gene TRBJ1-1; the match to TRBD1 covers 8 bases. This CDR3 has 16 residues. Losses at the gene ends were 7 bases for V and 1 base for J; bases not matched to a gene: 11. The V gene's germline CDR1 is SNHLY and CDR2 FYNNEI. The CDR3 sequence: CASILEAQGANTEAFF. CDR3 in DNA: TGTGCCAGCATTCTCGAGGCTCAGGGGGCGAACACTGAAGCTTTCTTT.

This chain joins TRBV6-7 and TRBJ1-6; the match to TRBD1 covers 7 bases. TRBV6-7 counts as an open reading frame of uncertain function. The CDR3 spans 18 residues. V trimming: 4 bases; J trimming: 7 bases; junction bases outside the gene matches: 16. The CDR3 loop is CASSSKERQGLRNSPLHF. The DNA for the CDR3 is TGTGCCAGCAGTTCCAAGGAAAGACAGGGCCTTAGGAATTCACCCCTCCACTTT.

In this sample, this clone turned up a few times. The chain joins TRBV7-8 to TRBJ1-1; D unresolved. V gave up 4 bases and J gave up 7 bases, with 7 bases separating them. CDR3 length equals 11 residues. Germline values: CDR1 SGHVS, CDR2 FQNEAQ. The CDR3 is CASSSEGEAFF. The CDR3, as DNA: TGTGCCAGCAGCTCCGAGGGTGAAGCTTTCTTT.